This T cell receptor beta chain was sequenced in a study of T cells in Graves' hyperthyroidism and ophthalmopathy. The definition of stable Graves' hyperthyroidism was no ophthalmopathy progression within 18 months. Amplified TCR beta CDR3 regions derived from RNA transcripts. The TCR CDR3 first-round RT-PCR relied on the HTBI primer set. MiXCR, applied by TCRdb to the multiplex PCR reads, yields one record per CDR3 protein. This table has hundreds of thousands of distinct CDR3 sequences, 16% appearing once. Germline CDR1 is MDHEN and CDR2 is SYDVKM. The CDR3 extends over 14 amino acids. V shed 5 bases and J shed 5 bases, with 15 bases lying between them. A note on this clonotype: Without the conserved terminal phenylalanine or tryptophan, this CDR3 likely stems from a read error.

The clonotype originates from a woman in her late teens or twenties with Graves' hyperthyroidism. This chain connects TRBV28 to TRBJ1-1; D is possibly TRBD1 (6 bases). Sequenced input: blood. For the CDR3, the DNA is TGTGCCAGCAGTGAGGGCAGGGGTAGTACTGAAGCTTTCCTT. As protein: CASSEGRGSTEAFL.